Below, one TCR beta chain is given with its context. V lost 8 bases and J lost 0, with 16 bases in between. Germline CDR1 and CDR2: MDHEN and SYDVKM. This CDR3 region has 15 residues. The method was immunoSEQ multiplex PCR; TCRdb's version includes in-frame clones alone and lacks a portion of them. Of some 130,000 clones listed, around 86% are singletons. This entry is derived from a study of blood T cell repertoires in COVID-19. The V gene is TRBV28, the J gene TRBJ1-1; no definite D call. Material for sequencing was peripheral blood. The receptor was derived from a woman aged 55-75 years with active or convalescent COVID-19. In DNA form, the CDR3 reads TGTGCCAGCGGAGGCCTTGAGAAATTGAACACTGAAGCTTTCTTT. The encoded protein is CASGGLEKLNTEAFF.